These 20 T cell receptor beta chains were sequenced from one sample in a study of Ad26.COV2.S vaccination and SARS-CoV-2 variants. Profiling relied on immunoSEQ multiplex PCR, and the TCRdb table lists in-frame clones only, not all of them. In the table there are about 480,000 clones, around 85% of which are singletons. Regarding treatment: some 19 received Ad26.COV2.S at low or high dose, single or two shots; roughly 5 received placebo; per-sample allocation not given. Repertoires come from day 63 after the first vaccine or placebo injection. Sequenced material: peripheral blood, taken in a trial of Ad26.COV2.S vaccine versus placebo. These receptors came from a person between 18 and 60 years old who received the Ad26.COV2.S COVID-19 vaccine or a placebo.

The chain combines TRBV7-7 with TRBJ1-2, with a tentative D call TRBD1 (5 bases). V lost 10 bases and J lost 3, with 24 bases in between. The CDR3 totals 16 residues. CDR1 and CDR2 from the germline V gene are SSHAT and FNYEAQ (reference sequence). The CDR3 sequence: CANAMQRAQGDYGYTF. The CDR3 DNA is TGTGCCAACGCGATGCAGAGAGCGCAGGGTGACTATGGCTACACCTTC. Combining the CDR3 with reference TRBV7-7 and TRBJ1-2 gives the whole variable domain GAGVSQSPRYKVTKRGQDVTLRCDPISSHATLYWYQQALGQGPEFLTYFNYEAQPDKSGLPSDRFSAERPEGSISTLTIQRTEQRDSAMYRCANAMQRAQGDYGYTFGSGTRLTVV.

The gene calls are TRBV19 and TRBJ1-5; 12 bases line up with TRBD1. The germline V gene has CDR1 LNHDA and CDR2 SQIVND (reference sequence). The CDR3 has 17 amino acids. Germline trimming cut 5 bases from V and 0 bases from J; bases unmatched to any gene: 5. The CDR3 DNA sequence: TGTGCCAGTAGTGCCGGGACAGGGGGCTCTAGCAATCAGCCCCAGCATTTT. This codes for CASSAGTGGSSNQPQHF.

V and J are TRBV7-9 and TRBJ2-7, with 7 bases that match TRBD1. J lost 2 bases, V lost 5 bases, and 12 bases had no gene match. The germline CDR1 and CDR2 sequences are SEHNR and FQNEAQ (reference sequence). The CDR3 contains 16 residues. For the CDR3, the DNA is TGTGCCAGCAGCCCACGTACAACAGGGGCCACCTACGAGCAGTACTTC. Its protein is CASSPRTTGATYEQYF.

This chain uses TRBV11-2 with TRBJ1-1; D uncertain. CDR3 length equals 16 residues. Per germline, CDR1 SGHAT and CDR2 FQNNGV. The V gene lost 2 bases and the J gene lost 5 bases, with 18 bases spanning the gap. CDR3 region: CASSLKPTGSGTEAFF. The CDR3 nucleotides read TGTGCCAGCAGCTTAAAACCGACGGGGAGTGGGACTGAAGCTTTCTTT.

The rearrangement uses TRBV19 and TRBJ1-2, with a weak D call TRBD1 (5 bases). Trimming removed 3 bases from V and 3 bases from J, with 8 bases in between. Germline V gene sequence: CDR1 LNHDA, CDR2 SQIVND (reference sequence). The CDR3 length is 13 residues. The CDR3 loop reads CASSIGGDYGYTF. DNA for the CDR3: TGTGCCAGTAGTATCGGAGGGGACTATGGCTACACCTTC.

This clone was seen a single time. The chain joins TRBV24-1 to TRBJ2-1; 14 bases align to TRBD2. Trimming removed 7 bases from V and 7 bases from J; junction bases left unmatched: 11. The CDR3 is 17 residues long. Germline V gives CDR1 KGHDR, CDR2 SFDVKD. The CDR3 DNA reads TGTGCCACCAGCTCCAAGGGACTAGCGGGAGTTCTTAATGAGCAGTTCTTC. Amino acids: CATSSKGLAGVLNEQFF.

The V and J genes are TRBV7-5 and TRBJ1-6; the DNA was not compared with TRBD1, the D call given in the table. TRBV7-5 is termed a pseudogene. The length of the CDR3 is 16 residues. The DNA for the CDR3 is TGTGCCAGAAGCTCCCCCAAGACAGGGGGCCAGTCACCCCTCCACTTT. This gives the protein CARSSPKTGGQSPLHF.

This clone showed up just a few times. The gene calls are TRBV12-3 or TRBV12-4 and TRBJ1-1; the match to TRBD1 covers 7 bases. The CDR3 is 12 amino acids. After removal of 5 bases from V and 11 bases from J, the junction contained 8 bases not matched to a gene. CDR3 loop: CASSQLQGSAFF. The DNA of the CDR3 is TGTGCCAGCAGTCAGTTACAGGGGTCGGCTTTCTTT.

The chain uses TRBV27 and TRBJ2-7; 7 bases map to TRBD1. The V gene end was trimmed by 8 bases and the J gene end by 0 bases; junction bases not matched to a gene: 10. Germline values: CDR1 MNHEY, CDR2 SMNVEV (reference sequence). The CDR3 is 15 amino acids. This chain's CDR3 is CASAEGQMGSYEQYF. The CDR3 DNA is TGTGCCAGCGCAGAGGGACAGATGGGCTCCTACGAGCAGTACTTC.

The chain combines TRBV6-2 or TRBV6-3 with TRBJ1-5, with D maybe TRBD1 (6 bases). V lost 5 bases to trimming and J lost 10 bases, with 15 bases between them. Germline V gives CDR1 MNHEY, CDR2 SVGEGT. CDR3 length equals 13 residues. Here the CDR3 DNA reads TGTGCCAGCAGTGGACAGCCTTCACGCCCCCAGCATTTT. This translates into CASSGQPSRPQHF.

This clone was recorded a few times. Other nucleotide sequences in the sample specify the same CDR3. The rearrangement uses TRBV3-1 (or the pseudogene TRBV3-2) and TRBJ1-5; D uncertain. The CDR3 totals 12 residues. V was clipped by 1 base and J by 6 bases, with 4 bases between them. Germline CDR1 and CDR2: LGHDT and YNNKEL (reference sequence). The CDR3 region has the DNA TGTGCCAGCAGCCAAGTAGGTCAGCCCCAGCATTTT. Its translation: CASSQVGQPQHF.

The V gene is TRBV25-1, the J gene TRBJ2-1; no clear D gene. This CDR3 has 11 amino acids. Trimming stripped 4 bases from V and 7 bases from J, with 5 bases between. CDR1 and CDR2 from the germline V gene are MGHDK and SYGVNS. This chain's CDR3 is CASSAMNEQFF. Here the CDR3 DNA reads TGTGCCAGCAGTGCGATGAATGAGCAGTTCTTC.

As for this clone: Relative to the germline gene, one junction end is altered; a read error may explain this. V and J are TRBV6-2 or TRBV6-3 and TRBJ1-2; possibly TRBD1 for D (5 bases). Looked up from germline, CDR1 is MNHEY and CDR2 is SVGEGT. This CDR3 is built from 17 residues. CDR3 DNA: TGTGCCAGCAGTGTATCCCGACGGGGCAGTGGGGACTATGACTACACCTTC. This translates into CASSVSRRGSGDYDYTF.

The chain combines TRBV2 with TRBJ1-2; D is unresolved. Germline V lookup: CDR1 SNHLY, CDR2 FYNNEI. This CDR3 contains 16 residues. Trimming left V 3 bases short and J 2 bases short, with 16 bases between. In DNA form, the CDR3 reads TGTGCCAGCAGTGAGTTTAATAGGGAGCCGAACTATGGCTACACCTTC. Protein product: CASSEFNREPNYGYTF.

V gene TRBV24-1 combines with J gene TRBJ1-3; 7 bases align to TRBD1. Germline V gene sequence: CDR1 KGHDR, CDR2 SFDVKD. The CDR3 totals 14 residues. Germline trimming cut 12 bases from V and 7 bases from J; bases unmatched to any gene: 14. As DNA, the CDR3 is TGTGCCCCGGCGGACAGGACGAGGTGTAACACCATATATTTT. Its protein product is CAPADRTRCNTIYF.

The chain links TRBV28 to TRBJ2-7; 10 bases match TRBD2. The germline V gene encodes CDR1 MDHEN and CDR2 SYDVKM. The V and J ends lost 8 bases and 0 bases, in that order; junction bases with no gene match: 7. The CDR3 contains 15 residues. The CDR3 reads CASCIAGGLSYEQYF. CDR3 nucleotides: TGTGCCAGCTGCATAGCGGGAGGTCTCTCCTACGAGCAGTACTTC.

The rearrangement uses TRBV6-5 and TRBJ1-1; no clear D gene. With 1 base removed from V and 2 bases from J, the gap between germline ends came to 11 bases. This CDR3 spans 15 amino acids. Germline CDR1 MNHEY, CDR2 SVGAGI. The CDR3 loop is CASSYFGVSNTEAFF. CDR3 nucleotide sequence: TGTGCCAGCAGTTACTTTGGGGTTAGCAACACTGAAGCTTTCTTT.

The chain employs TRBV5-1 and TRBJ1-3; 8 bases match TRBD1. The V and J ends lost 7 bases and 0 bases, in that order; junction bases with no gene match: 9. Per germline, CDR1 SGHRS and CDR2 YFSETQ. The CDR3 is 16 residues long. DNA of the CDR3: TGCGCCAGCTCTATAAGGACAGGGAACTCTGGAAACACCATATATTTT. The encoded protein is CASSIRTGNSGNTIYF. Full variable domain (missing parts from reference TRBV5-1 and TRBJ1-3): KAGVTQTPRYLIKTRGQQVTLSCSPISGHRSVSWYQQTPGQGLQFLFEYFSETQRNKGNFPGRFSGRQFSNSRSEMNVSTLELGDSALYLCASSIRTGNSGNTIYFGEGSWLTVV.

This sequence joins TRBV5-6 and TRBJ1-2; perhaps TRBD1 as D (6 bases). CDR3 length equals 13 residues. V lost 5 bases, J lost 4 bases, and 12 bases lay in between. The germline CDR1 and CDR2 sequences are SGHDT and YYEEEE. CDR3 DNA sequence: TGTGCCAGCAGTAAACAGGGTCTCTATGGCTACACCTTC. Translating gives CASSKQGLYGYTF.

V gene TRBV12-3 or TRBV12-4 combines with J gene TRBJ2-7, with no clear D. The V and J ends lost 6 bases and 0 bases respectively, with 9 bases between them. This CDR3 region has 13 residues. The CDR3 reads CASSPRSSYEQYF. CDR3 coding DNA: TGTGCCAGCAGCCCCCGGAGCTCCTACGAGCAGTACTTC.